These 27 T cell receptor beta chains came from one sample sequenced in a study of blood T cell repertoires in COVID-19 (TCRdb year 2020). Receptors were amplified or captured by the immunoSEQ multiplex PCR assay. This immuneACCESS table, as held by TCRdb, lists in-frame sequences with V and J called but not all clones. Of the missing ones, under half trace to an unresolved V gene in checked studies; the others have no known cause. The sample data list about 230,000 clones, and roughly 80% of these were observed just once. The ten largest clonotypes hold just over 2.5% of the sample. Sequencing was performed on peripheral blood. The receptors were sampled from a woman aged 70-85 years with active or convalescent COVID-19.

This clone appeared a single time. The gene calls are TRBV4-2 and TRBJ2-2, with a possible D match to TRBD2 (5 bases). Germline loops: CDR1 LGHNA, CDR2 YNFKEQ. This CDR3 is built from 15 residues. V shed 4 bases and J shed 7 bases, with 16 bases lying between them. The CDR3 nucleotides are TGTGCCAGCAGCCGTCCTGAGGGCGCGGGCGGGGAGCTGTTTTTT. This translates into CASSRPEGAGGELFF.

This clone was detected only once. It is unclear where the CDR3 begins or ends on the DNA, so no DNA is shown, and the CDR3 is as TCRdb lists it. The V and J genes are TRBV6-4 and TRBJ2-7; the table names TRBD2, a call not compared with the DNA. The CDR3 is 18 amino acids in total, end residues counted. The germline V gene encodes CDR1 MRHNA and CDR2 SNTAGT. This chain's CDR3 is CAGGDFCASLQGSYEQYF.

V and J are TRBV19 and TRBJ2-3, with 9 positions matching TRBD2. The length of the CDR3 is 15 residues. V shed 4 bases, J shed 3 bases, and the junction held 5 bases outside the gene matches. Germline V gene sequence: CDR1 LNHDA, CDR2 SQIVND (reference sequence). The CDR3 is CASSTGLANTDTQYF. DNA for the CDR3: TGTGCCAGTAGTACGGGACTAGCAAATACAGATACGCAGTATTTT.

V gene TRBV29-1 combines with J gene TRBJ2-1; the D gene is possibly TRBD2 (7 bases). The CDR3 contains 14 residues. Germline V gene sequence: CDR1 SQVTM, CDR2 ANQGSEA. The V gene lost 8 bases and the J gene lost 8 bases, with 22 bases spanning the gap. The CDR3 bases are TGCAGCACCGTGGGGGGGGCGGGAGCGTATGAGCAGTTCTTC. It encodes CSTVGGAGAYEQFF.

The chain joins TRBV5-4 to TRBJ2-1; weak D call: TRBD1 (5 bases). V gave up 2 bases and J gave up 8 bases, with 11 bases separating them. Germline V CDR1 and CDR2: SGHNT, YYREEE (reference sequence). This CDR3 spans 13 amino acids. CDR3 amino acids: CASSLDSKDEQFF. For the CDR3, the DNA is TGTGCCAGCAGCTTAGACAGTAAGGATGAGCAGTTCTTC.

This chain links TRBV7-9 with TRBJ1-4; D uncertain. Per germline, CDR1 SEHNR and CDR2 FQNEAQ (reference sequence). This CDR3 region has 14 residues. V shed 0 bases and J shed 6 bases, with 8 bases lying between them. The CDR3 sequence: CASSLAGGDEKLFF. The CDR3 DNA reads as TGTGCCAGCAGCTTAGCTGGCGGGGATGAAAAACTGTTTTTT.

This clone was counted many times. This chain uses TRBV7-9 with TRBJ1-1; D is ambiguous. The germline CDR1 and CDR2 sequences are SEHNR and FQNEAQ (reference sequence). The V and J ends lost 9 bases and 10 bases respectively, with 15 bases between them. This CDR3 contains 11 residues. CDR3 residues: CASSDEVGAFF. Here the CDR3 DNA reads TGTGCCAGTAGCGATGAGGTGGGAGCTTTCTTT.

This clone was recorded once. The V call is TRBV11-2, the J call TRBJ2-3; 8 bases line up with TRBD2. This CDR3 comprises 15 residues. Per the germline V gene, CDR1 is SGHAT and CDR2 is FQNNGV. V dropped 2 bases and J dropped 5; count of bases not matched to a gene: 6. CDR3 DNA: TGTGCCAGCAGCTTACCGGGACTAGAGCAAGATACGCAGTATTTT. Its translation is CASSLPGLEQDTQYF.

This chain uses TRBV28 with TRBJ1-5, with no clear D. Germline CDR1 and CDR2: MDHEN and SYDVKM. Trimming removed 6 bases from V and 5 bases from J, with 5 bases in between. This CDR3 contains 11 residues. The CDR3 DNA is TGTGCCAGCAGCCATTATCAGCCCCAGCATTTT. This codes for CASSHYQPQHF.

The rearrangement links TRBV29-1 to TRBJ1-1; D is possibly TRBD1 (5 bases). V lost 3 bases, J lost 5 bases, and 10 bases lay in between. The CDR3 contains 12 residues. Germline CDR1 reads SQVTM; CDR2 reads ANQGSEA. CDR3 nucleotides: TGCAGCGTTGAGGAGGGGTGGACTGAAGCTTTCTTT. The encoded protein is CSVEEGWTEAFF.

The rearrangement links TRBV7-9 to TRBJ1-1; TRBD1 might be the D (6 bases). The CDR3 is made up of 14 amino acids. Looked up from germline, CDR1 is SEHNR and CDR2 is FQNEAQ (reference sequence). Deletions cut 1 base from V and 2 bases from J, with 8 bases between. CDR3: CASSLGQVNTEAFF. The CDR3, as DNA: TGTGCCAGCAGCTTAGGACAGGTAAACACTGAAGCTTTCTTT.

V and J are TRBV3-1 (or the pseudogene TRBV3-2) and TRBJ2-5; D perhaps matches TRBD2 (6 bases). CDR3 length equals 12 residues. Germline V gives CDR1 LGHDT, CDR2 YNNKEL (reference sequence). Trimming removed 1 base at V and 7 bases at J, with 7 bases between. The CDR3 DNA reads as TGTGCCAGCAGCCAAGCTAGCGTGACCCAGTACTTC. Protein product: CASSQASVTQYF.

V gene TRBV5-1 combines with J gene TRBJ2-1, with TRBD2 identical over 14 bases. Germline CDR1 is SGHRS and CDR2 is YFSETQ. The J segment lost 12 bases and the V segment lost 3 bases, leaving 8 bases of the junction unmatched. This CDR3 is 15 amino acids long. CDR3 nucleotides: TGCGCCAGCAGCTCCGGACTAGCGGGAGGATTAGGGCAGTTCTTC. Its protein product is CASSSGLAGGLGQFF.

The rearrangement links TRBV6-2 or TRBV6-3 to TRBJ1-2, with D possibly matching TRBD1 (5 bases). The germline gives CDR1 MNHEY, CDR2 SVGEGT. The germline V and J ends were trimmed by 4 bases and 7 bases, with 13 bases remaining between them. This CDR3 has 13 residues. CDR3 sequence: CASSSNPGVGYTF. CDR3 bases: TGTGCCAGCAGTTCCAACCCGGGGGTTGGCTACACCTTC.

The DNA of the CDR3 is TGTGCCAGCAGCTTAGAAATCGGGGCCTACGAGCAGTACTTC. The encoded protein is CASSLEIGAYEQYF. The chain couples TRBV11-2 to TRBJ2-7; D might be TRBD2 (5 bases). The CDR3 contains 14 residues. Germline loops: CDR1 SGHAT, CDR2 FQNNGV. V was pared by 0 bases and J by 2 bases, with 8 bases between.

The chain links TRBV5-4 to TRBJ1-2, with D possibly matching TRBD1 (5 bases). The CDR3 sequence is 13 residues long. V lost 0 bases, J lost 6 bases, and 9 bases lay in between. CDR1 is SGHNT and CDR2 is YYREEE in the germline V gene (reference sequence). CDR3 amino acids: CASSLVAGNGYTF. CDR3 sequence (DNA): TGTGCCAGCAGCTTGGTTGCAGGGAATGGCTACACCTTC.

J is TRBJ1-5 and V is TRBV4-2; 9 bases fit TRBD1. The CDR3 consists of 15 residues. Trimming cost V 1 base and J 4 bases; bases outside gene matches: 2. CDR1 is LGHNA and CDR2 is YNFKEQ in the germline V gene. Here the CDR3 DNA reads TGTGCCAGCAGCCAAGGACAGGGGGGAAATCAGCCCCAGCATTTT. It encodes CASSQGQGGNQPQHF.

This chain links TRBV4-2 with TRBJ2-1, with TRBD1 matching over 9 bases. Germline values: CDR1 LGHNA, CDR2 YNFKEQ. With 3 bases clipped from V and 7 bases from J, the junction kept 16 bases outside the gene matches. The length of the CDR3 is 18 residues. The CDR3 spells CASSHRPGQGLGGNEQFF. The CDR3 nucleotides are TGTGCCAGCAGCCATCGCCCGGGACAGGGTCTAGGGGGGAATGAGCAGTTCTTC.

This chain connects TRBV14 to TRBJ1-2, with unresolved D. Germline V gene data show CDR1 as SGHDN and CDR2 as FVKESK. With 1 base removed from V and 6 bases from J, the gap between germline ends came to 6 bases. The CDR3 length is 12 residues. The CDR3 is CASSQARDGYTF. CDR3 coding DNA: TGTGCCAGCAGCCAAGCCCGGGATGGCTACACCTTC.

V is TRBV20-1 and J is TRBJ1-2; D is unresolved. The CDR3 loop spans 11 amino acids. The germline V gene has CDR1 DFQATT and CDR2 SNEGSKA (reference sequence). Trimming took off 6 bases at V and 2 bases at J, with 7 bases between the two ends. The chain's CDR3 is CSAAGNYGYTF. The CDR3 DNA is TGCAGTGCCGCGGGGAACTATGGCTACACCTTC.

This clone was detected once. The chain combines TRBV30 with TRBJ1-2, with 9 bases matching TRBD1. V shed 1 base and J 6 bases; nucleotides not matched to a gene: 3. The CDR3 sequence is 13 residues long. Germline loops: CDR1 GTSNPN, CDR2 SVGIG (reference sequence). Here the CDR3 reads CAWSGTGDHGYTF. In nucleotides, the CDR3 is TGTGCCTGGAGTGGGACAGGGGACCATGGCTACACCTTC.

The gene calls are TRBV5-1 and TRBJ2-5, with D maybe TRBD2 (6 bases). This CDR3 region has 14 residues. CDR1 and CDR2 from the germline V gene are SGHRS and YFSETQ. V was clipped by 7 bases and J by 5 bases, with 18 bases between them. The CDR3 bases are TGCGCCAGCGGCGACGTGGGGGGTCGGGAGACCCAGTACTTC. It encodes CASGDVGGRETQYF. Together with reference TRBV5-1 and TRBJ2-5, the CDR3 gives the full variable domain: KAGVTQTPRYLIKTRGQQVTLSCSPISGHRSVSWYQQTPGQGLQFLFEYFSETQRNKGNFPGRFSGRQFSNSRSEMNVSTLELGDSALYLCASGDVGGRETQYFGPGTRLLVL.

J is TRBJ1-4 and V is TRBV5-6; 8 bases fit TRBD1. The CDR3 runs to 15 residues. Looked up from germline, CDR1 is SGHDT and CDR2 is YYEEEE. J was trimmed by 8 bases and V by 4 bases; bases with no gene match: 10. Here the CDR3 reads CASSRTGTTGEKLFF. CDR3 nucleotide sequence: TGTGCCAGCAGCAGGACAGGGACGACTGGGGAAAAACTGTTTTTT.

This chain connects TRBV9 to TRBJ2-7, with D tentatively TRBD2 (6 bases). CDR1 and CDR2 from the germline V gene are SGDLS and YYNGEE. This CDR3 region has 13 residues. V lost 4 bases, J lost 4 bases, and 12 bases lay in between. CDR3 DNA: TGTGCCAGCAGCCCATATGCGGGATACGAGCAGTACTTC. Translation: CASSPYAGYEQYF.

The genes are TRBV29-1 and TRBJ2-3; 7 nucleotides line up with TRBD2. Germline trimming cut 4 bases from V and 2 bases from J; bases unmatched to any gene: 9. Germline V gene lookup returns CDR1 SQVTM and CDR2 ANQGSEA. The CDR3 totals 15 residues. The CDR3 DNA sequence: TGCAGCGTTGCGGCGGGAGCTGAATTCACAGATACGCAGTATTTT. It translates to CSVAAGAEFTDTQYF.

The chain carries TRBV29-1 and TRBJ1-6; TRBD1 is a possible D gene (6 bases). The CDR3 spans 14 residues. From germline, CDR1 is SQVTM and CDR2 ANQGSEA. V gave up 5 bases and J gave up 10 bases, with 18 bases separating them. The CDR3 region has the DNA TGCAGCGTTCCCCAACAGGGCGTGGGGTCACCCCTCCACTTT. Protein product: CSVPQQGVGSPLHF.

This chain joins TRBV18 and TRBJ2-7; the D gene is possibly TRBD1 (5 bases). Per the germline V gene, CDR1 is KGHSH and CDR2 is LQKENI. This CDR3 is built from 13 residues. V lost 0 bases, J lost 6 bases, and 9 bases lay in between. The CDR3 protein is CASSPPGRFEQYF. The CDR3 DNA reads TGTGCCAGCTCACCACCGGGGCGTTTCGAGCAGTACTTC.